The clone carrying this TCR beta chain appeared a single time. Assay used: immunoSEQ multiplex PCR; TCRdb lists only in-frame clones, some missing. Here the sample spans roughly 250,000 clones, around 90% being singletons. This CDR3 has 14 residues. CDR1 SGHTA and CDR2 FQGNSA come from the germline V gene. Trimming took off 4 bases at V and 1 base at J, with 11 bases between the two ends. The data belong to a study of blood T cell repertoires in COVID-19. The chain has TRBV7-2 and TRBJ2-7; maybe TRBD2 (5 bases). The TCR comes from a woman in her late teens or twenties who had recovered from COVID-19. Sequencing was done on a sample of PBMCs or T cells enriched from blood (not recorded which). The CDR3 region has the DNA TGTGCCAGCAGCTCTCAAGCGGAATCCTACGAGCAGTACTTC. Translation gives CASSSQAESYEQYF.